This T cell receptor (beta chain) was sequenced during a study of control samples from healthy donors and cancer patients (TCRdb year 2020). Library method: the immunoSEQ multiplex PCR assay. Sourced from immuneACCESS, this table was stored by TCRdb with only in-frame sequences that have V and J called. A share of the clones is absent; for the studies checked, an unresolved V gene accounts for under half, and the remainder has no known explanation. This sample lists tens of thousands of clones; roughly 84% were detected once. 38% of the sample comes from the top ten. As to this clone: The antigen it binds to is not known. Base qualities are missing; no much larger clone stands one base away.

The TCR sequence derives from an older man with lung cancer. The sequenced sample consisted of PBMCs.

The sequenced DNA: TGTGCCAGCAGCACAGAGACAGCCTCGAATGAAAAACTGTTTTTT. Its product reads: CASSTETASNEKLFF. This receptor chain uses TRBV5-4 and TRBJ1-4, with a weak D call of TRBD1 (5 bases match). Trimming at the junction amounts to 4 bases on V and 5 bases on J, and the germline ends lie 15 bases apart. Counted from cysteine to phenylalanine, this CDR3 has 15 amino acids. The sequence is cut down to CDR3 DNA, 45 bases in frame from base 1. From the germline V gene (reference sequence), CDR1 is SGHNT and CDR2 is YYREEE.